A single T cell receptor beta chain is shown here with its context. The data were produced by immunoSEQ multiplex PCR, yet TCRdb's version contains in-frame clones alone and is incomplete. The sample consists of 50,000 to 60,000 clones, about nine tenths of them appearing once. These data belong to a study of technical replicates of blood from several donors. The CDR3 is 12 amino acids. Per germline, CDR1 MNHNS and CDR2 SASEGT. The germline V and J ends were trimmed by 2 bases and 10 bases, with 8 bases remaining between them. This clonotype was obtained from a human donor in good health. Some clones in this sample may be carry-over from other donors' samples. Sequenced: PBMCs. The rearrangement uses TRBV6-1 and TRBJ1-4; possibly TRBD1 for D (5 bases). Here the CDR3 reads CASSEPRVKLFF. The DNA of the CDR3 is TGTGCCAGCAGTGAACCCAGGGTAAAACTGTTTTTT.